These T cell receptor beta chains were read from a single sample in a study of cytomegalovirus exposure and HLA in healthy donors. Profiling relied on immunoSEQ multiplex PCR, and the TCRdb table lists in-frame clones only, not all of them. Here the sample spans roughly 130,000 clones, around 80% being singletons. Sequences were obtained from PBMCs. These receptors originate from a woman in her fifties or sixties in good health and CMV-seronegative. Each CDR3 is given with its conserved first and last residue. A D gene is named only where the DNA matches it firmly. Expanded clones get a size class; other rows say once, few or many, or leave the size out.

j_call clone_size d_call v_call cdr3_nt cdr3_aa
TRBJ1-4 . TRBD1 TRBV28 TGTGCCAGCAGTTCCGGGACAGGGTTGGAAAAACTGTTTTTT CASSSGTGLEKLFF
TRBJ1-2 . . TRBV5-6 TGTGCCAGCAGCTTGGTTAGGGGGAATGGCTACACCTTC CASSLVRGNGYTF
TRBJ1-1 few . TRBV18 TGTGCCAGCTCACCGAAGGGACATTCCATGAACACTGAAGCTTTCTTT CASSPKGHSMNTEAFF
TRBJ2-2 . . TRBV7-9 TGTGCCAGCAGCCAACGCGCCGGGACTGAGAACACCGGGGAGCTGTTTTTT CASSQRAGTENTGELFF
TRBJ2-1 . . TRBV25-1 TGTGCCAGCAGTGCCTCGGGATTCCGGGGTTACAATGAGCAGTTCTTC CASSASGFRGYNEQFF
TRBJ1-4 . . TRBV30 TGTGCCTGGAGTGAGGGACACGAGAATGAAAAACTGTTTTTT CAWSEGHENEKLFF
TRBJ1-2 . . TRBV30 TGTGCCTGGAGTGTGGCGGTAAAGCAAAGTGGCTACACCTTC CAWSVAVKQSGYTF
TRBJ2-1 . . TRBV6-1 TGTGCCAGCAGCGATAAGGGGAATGTTGAGCAGTTCTTC CASSDKGNVEQFF
TRBJ1-2 . TRBD1 TRBV5-4 TGTGCCAGCAGCCCTGGACAGGGGGCTAACTATGGCTACACCTTC CASSPGQGANYGYTF
TRBJ2-2 . TRBD2 TRBV28 TGTGCCAGCAGTCTTATGAAGGGACTAGCGGGTGCCGGGGAGCTGTTTTTT CASSLMKGLAGAGELFF
TRBJ1-5 few . TRBV10-2 TGCGCCAGCAGCCGAGACAGCAGAGATCAGCCCCAGCATTTT CASSRDSRDQPQHF
TRBJ2-7 . . TRBV28 TGTGCCAGCAGGTTAAGGGGGAGCTCCTACGAGCAGTACTTC CASRLRGSSYEQYF
TRBJ2-2 . . TRBV6-1 TGTGCCAGCAGTGAGCGGGGGCGAAACACCGGGGAGCTGTTTTTT CASSERGRNTGELFF
TRBJ1-5 . . TRBV28 TGTGCCAGCAGTTTGTCCAGTCTCAATCAGCCCCAGCATTTT CASSLSSLNQPQHF
TRBJ2-7 once TRBD2 TRBV27 TGTGCCAGCAGTCCGGGACTAGCGGTCCCCTACGAGCAGTACTTC CASSPGLAVPYEQYF
TRBJ2-2 . TRBD2 TRBV27 TGTGCCAGCAGCACCCGTAGGTCGGCGGGAGGGGTTGGCGGGGAGCTGTTTTTT CASSTRRSAGGVGGELFF
TRBJ1-2 . . TRBV5-5 TGTGCCAGCAGTTCCACCCATGCCAAGGGGTTTAGCTATGGCTACACCTTC CASSSTHAKGFSYGYTF
TRBJ2-3 . TRBD2 TRBV7-7 TGTGCTAGCAGCCCTAGCGGGAACCCCACAGATACGCAGTATTTT CASSPSGNPTDTQYF
TRBJ2-7 . TRBD2 TRBV7-9 TGTGCCAGCAGACCCCTAGCGGGAGGGCCGTACGAGCAGTACTTC CASRPLAGGPYEQYF
TRBJ1-1 . TRBD1 TRBV5-6 TGTGCCAGCAGCTTGACGCGACAGGGAATGAACACTGAAGCTTTCTTT CASSLTRQGMNTEAFF
TRBJ1-1 . . TRBV11-2 TGTGCCAGCAGCTCAAGGAGTATGAACACTGAAGCTTTCTTT CASSSRSMNTEAFF
TRBJ1-4 . . TRBV30 TGTGCCTGGAGTCGGGACTCCGGGGGATTTCTGTTTTTT CAWSRDSGGFLFF
TRBJ2-7 . TRBD2 TRBV6-5 TGTGCCAGCAGTTACTCGGGTAGCGGGAGGTGTGAGCAGTACTTC CASSYSGSGRCEQYF
TRBJ2-1 . . TRBV21-1 TGTGCCAGCAGCAAAGTAACTAGCGGGAGCCGTTCCTACAATGAGCAGTTCTTC CASSKVTSGSRSYNEQFF
TRBJ2-7 . . TRBV5-1 TGCGCCAGCAGCTTGGGAGGCGGGGACTCCTACGAGCAGTACTTC CASSLGGGDSYEQYF